Listed here are 24 T cell receptor beta chains from one sample, sequenced in a study of technical replicates of blood from a few donors. Produced via immunoSEQ multiplex PCR; TCRdb's table is partial and in-frame only. The table lists under 85,000 clones, 75% to 95% of them singletons. Specimen: T cells isolated from PBMCs. These receptors originate from a human donor in good health. Some clones in this sample may be carry-over from other donors' samples.

V is TRBV2 and J is TRBJ2-5, with 9 bases lining up with TRBD2. This CDR3 region has 16 residues. Germline loops: CDR1 SNHLY, CDR2 FYNNEI. Losses at the gene ends were 4 bases for V and 2 bases for J; bases not matched to a gene: 8. CDR3 sequence: CASSALLAGEQETQYF. The CDR3 DNA sequence: TGTGCCAGCAGTGCGTTATTAGCGGGAGAACAAGAGACCCAGTACTTC.

CDR3 nucleotides: TGTGCCAGCAGGGGCAGGGGGACCACTGAAGCTTTCTTT. This translates into CASRGRGTTEAFF. V and J are TRBV6-5 and TRBJ1-1, with 7 bases matching TRBD1. V was pared by 6 bases and J by 4 bases, with 5 bases of the junction left unmatched. Germline V gives CDR1 MNHEY, CDR2 SVGAGI. This CDR3 is 13 amino acids long.

This clone was detected only once. The V and J genes are TRBV4-1 and TRBJ2-2; 7 bases are shared with TRBD2. Germline loops: CDR1 MGHRA, CDR2 YSYEKL. The CDR3 totals 15 residues. J gave up 7 bases and V 1 base, and 6 bases lay outside the gene matches. The CDR3 nucleotides are TGCGCCAGCAGCCAAGTTAGCGGGTTCAACGGGGAGCTGTTTTTT. Protein product: CASSQVSGFNGELFF.

The rearrangement joins TRBV28 to TRBJ2-7; 9 nucleotides match TRBD1. This CDR3 region has 14 residues. Per the germline V gene, CDR1 is MDHEN and CDR2 is SYDVKM. V dropped 5 bases and J dropped 5; count of bases not matched to a gene: 7. CDR3 nucleotide sequence: TGTGCCAGCAGTGTATCGGGACAGGGAGACGAGCAGTACTTC. Translation: CASSVSGQGDEQYF.

The chain has TRBV18 and TRBJ2-2; D remains unclear. Germline CDR1 is KGHSH and CDR2 is LQKENI. V was shortened by 1 base and J by 4 bases, with 7 bases between the two germline ends. This CDR3 contains 14 residues. The CDR3 reads CASSPQQSTGELFF. Written as DNA, the CDR3 is TGTGCCAGCTCACCACAACAGTCCACCGGGGAGCTGTTTTTT.

This chain uses TRBV27 with TRBJ2-7, with D maybe TRBD2 (5 bases). Germline V gives CDR1 MNHEY, CDR2 SMNVEV (reference sequence). The CDR3 is 16 amino acids. Trimming shortened V by 4 bases and J by 2 bases, and 18 bases separated the two germline ends. Written as DNA, the CDR3 is TGTGCCAGCAGTTACTCTCGGGGAGAAATTCCCTACGAGCAGTACTTC. Its translation: CASSYSRGEIPYEQYF.

A few counts support this clone. The chain is built from TRBV6-6 and TRBJ1-1; possible D gene TRBD1, 5 bases. Germline CDR1 is MNHNY and CDR2 is SVGAGI (reference sequence). This CDR3 is 15 amino acids long. The germline V and J ends were trimmed by 6 bases and 4 bases, with 18 bases remaining between them. CDR3 DNA sequence: TGTGCCAGCAGCCATTCGGCGGGGGGGGGCACTGAAGCTTTCTTT. This sequence encodes CASSHSAGGGTEAFF.

J is TRBJ1-1 and V is TRBV20-1; unclear D gene. V gave up 3 bases and J gave up 0 bases, with 2 bases separating them. CDR3 size: 11 residues. Per the germline V gene, CDR1 is DFQATT and CDR2 is SNEGSKA (reference sequence). Written as DNA, the CDR3 is TGCAGTGCTAGCTTGAACACTGAAGCTTTCTTT. Its protein is CSASLNTEAFF.

CDR3 sequence: CASSIGRTPITDTQYF. CDR3 nucleotide sequence: TGTGCCAGTAGTATAGGGCGGACACCTATAACAGATACGCAGTATTTT. This chain connects TRBV19 to TRBJ2-3; D may be TRBD1 (5 bases). The CDR3 runs 16 residues. Trimming stripped 1 base from V and 3 bases from J, with 14 bases between. From germline, CDR1 is LNHDA and CDR2 SQIVND (reference sequence).

This chain connects TRBV6-1 to TRBJ1-4; D unresolved. The germline V gene has CDR1 MNHNS and CDR2 SASEGT. V lost 6 bases and J lost 14, with 13 bases in between. The CDR3 extends over 11 amino acids. CDR3 amino acids: CASRAKDWLFF. The CDR3 DNA reads TGTGCCAGCAGGGCCAAAGACTGGCTGTTTTTT.

This clone was recorded only once. This chain links TRBV9 with TRBJ2-7; D possibly corresponds to TRBD1 (5 bases). This CDR3 has 16 residues. Germline CDR1 SGDLS, CDR2 YYNGEE. V dropped 1 base and J dropped 1 base, with 15 bases sitting between them. The CDR3 DNA reads TGTGCCAGCAGCGTACCAGAGGACACCGCGTCCTACGAGCAGTACTTC. Residues: CASSVPEDTASYEQYF.

V and J are TRBV19 and TRBJ2-1; TRBD1 is a possible D gene (5 bases). Per the germline V gene, CDR1 is LNHDA and CDR2 is SQIVND (reference sequence). V was trimmed by 8 bases and J by 0 bases, leaving 8 bases between them. This CDR3 spans 13 amino acids. CDR3 nucleotides: TGTGCCAGTGGCAGGGACTCCTACAATGAGCAGTTCTTC. Protein product: CASGRDSYNEQFF.

The V and J genes are TRBV5-1 and TRBJ2-3; D may be TRBD1 (5 bases). The CDR3 spans 14 residues. Germline V gene data show CDR1 as SGHRS and CDR2 as YFSETQ. V was trimmed by 7 bases and J by 2 bases, leaving 14 bases between them. The CDR3 DNA is TGCGCCAGCTGGGGCCAGGAGCTCACAGATACGCAGTATTTT. It encodes CASWGQELTDTQYF.

The chain links TRBV21-1 to TRBJ2-7; TRBD1 reflects the table's D call only, with no check against the DNA. TRBV21-1 counts as a pseudogene. The CDR3 runs 15 residues. CDR3 amino acids: CASSKPGTGEDEQYF. CDR3 DNA: TGTGCCAGCAGCAAGCCCGGGACAGGGGAGGACGAGCAGTACTTC.

This chain uses TRBV7-9 with TRBJ2-3, with D perhaps matching TRBD1 (6 bases). Germline V gene data show CDR1 as SEHNR and CDR2 as FQNEAQ (reference sequence). This CDR3 contains 12 residues. Between the trimmed V and J ends, which lost 8 bases and 0 bases, there was a span of 6 bases. CDR3 DNA sequence: TGTGCCAGCGACAGGAGCACAGATACGCAGTATTTT. Encoded protein: CASDRSTDTQYF.

CDR3 residues: CASSLLSSFGTKYEQYF. Here the CDR3 DNA reads TGTGCCAGCAGTTTGCTTTCGTCCTTTGGTACAAAGTACGAGCAGTACTTC. The V gene is TRBV28, the J gene TRBJ2-7, with D hard to call. From germline, CDR1 is MDHEN and CDR2 SYDVKM. This CDR3 contains 17 residues. The V gene lost 3 bases and the J gene lost 4 bases, with 22 bases spanning the gap. The whole variable domain, filled in from reference TRBV28 and TRBJ2-7, reads DVKVTQSSRYLVKRTGEKVFLECVQDMDHENMFWYRQDPGLGLRLIYFSYDVKMKEKGDIPEGYSVSREKKERFSLILESASTNQTSMYLCASSLLSSFGTKYEQYFGPGTRLTVT.

The chain combines TRBV4-1 with TRBJ2-5; D is undetermined. Trimming removed 1 base from V and 5 bases from J, with 14 bases in between. Germline lookup yields CDR1 MGHRA and CDR2 YSYEKL. CDR3 length equals 15 residues. The DNA for the CDR3 is TGCGCCAGCAGCCAAGCTCCCGGGTTTGGGGAGACCCAGTACTTC. Amino acid sequence: CASSQAPGFGETQYF.

The chain combines TRBV28 with TRBJ1-5; D possibly corresponds to TRBD1 (5 bases). Between the trimmed V and J ends, which lost 3 bases and 1 base, there was a span of 10 bases. CDR1 and CDR2 (germline): MDHEN, SYDVKM. The CDR3 runs to 15 residues. CDR3 coding DNA: TGTGCCAGCAGTTTGACAGTAAGAAGCAATCAGCCCCAGCATTTT. This translates into CASSLTVRSNQPQHF. The full variable domain, with the rest looked up from reference TRBV28 and TRBJ1-5, is DVKVTQSSRYLVKRTGEKVFLECVQDMDHENMFWYRQDPGLGLRLIYFSYDVKMKEKGDIPEGYSVSREKKERFSLILESASTNQTSMYLCASSLTVRSNQPQHFGDGTRLSIL.

The rearrangement links TRBV7-6 to TRBJ2-1; the match to TRBD2 covers 7 bases. CDR3 length: 15 residues. Looked up from germline, CDR1 is SGHVS and CDR2 is FNYEAQ. V shed 1 base and J 6 bases; nucleotides not matched to a gene: 6. Here the CDR3 DNA reads TGTGCCAGCAGCTTAGAGTGGGGAGGGAGCAATGAGCAGTTCTTC. This sequence encodes CASSLEWGGSNEQFF.

The chain combines TRBV10-2 with TRBJ2-7; 8 bases align to TRBD2. CDR3 length: 16 amino acids. Trimming at V came to 3 bases and at J to 0 bases, leaving 7 bases not matched to a gene. Germline loops: CDR1 WSHSY, CDR2 SAAADI. This CDR3 reads CASSDFISGVSYEQYF. In DNA, the CDR3 is TGCGCCAGCAGTGATTTTATTAGCGGGGTCTCCTACGAGCAGTACTTC.

This sequence joins TRBV29-1 and TRBJ2-7; 15 bases agree with TRBD2. CDR1 is SQVTM and CDR2 is ANQGSEA in the germline V gene. Germline trimming cut 6 bases from V and 0 bases from J; bases unmatched to any gene: 9. This CDR3 contains 17 residues. CDR3 region: CSVQGLAGGGSSYEQYF. In DNA form, the CDR3 reads TGCAGCGTCCAGGGACTAGCGGGAGGTGGGAGCTCCTACGAGCAGTACTTC.

The rearrangement links TRBV27 to TRBJ2-2; 10 positions match TRBD1. Germline CDR1 reads MNHEY; CDR2 reads SMNVEV (reference sequence). The CDR3 length is 15 residues. J lost 7 bases, V lost 4 bases, and 6 bases had no gene match. The CDR3 spells CASSWGTGEYGELFF. The CDR3 DNA sequence: TGTGCCAGCAGTTGGGGGACAGGGGAGTACGGGGAGCTGTTTTTT.

The chain has TRBV5-6 and TRBJ2-2, with 8 positions matching TRBD2. The CDR3 consists of 17 residues. Germline V gene sequence: CDR1 SGHDT, CDR2 YYEEEE. V shed 0 bases, J shed 4 bases, and the junction held 8 bases outside the gene matches. The CDR3 is CASSLGFRGGFTGELFF. The CDR3 DNA is TGTGCCAGCAGCTTGGGCTTTCGGGGGGGATTCACCGGGGAGCTGTTTTTT.

The genes are TRBV11-3 and TRBJ2-1; 7 positions agree with TRBD1. The CDR3 has 13 amino acids. Germline loops: CDR1 SGHNT, CDR2 YENEEA. Losses at the gene ends were 4 bases for V and 8 bases for J; bases not matched to a gene: 5. The CDR3 region has the DNA TGTGCCAGCAGCTCACAGGGGCCGGATGAGCAGTTCTTC. Translation: CASSSQGPDEQFF.